One sample yielded the 16 T cell receptor beta chains listed below, sequenced in a study of shared clonotypes between healthy human individuals. TCRdb's copy holds only in-frame clones and misses some; the assay was immunoSEQ multiplex PCR. Seen here are approximately 1,500,000 clones, over 95% observed once, and the top ten hold approximately 1.1%. Input material: naive CD4+ T cells sorted from blood. Subset described: CD45RA+ positively selected. All receptors come from a man younger than 40 in good health.

The V gene is TRBV6-5, the J gene TRBJ2-1; possibly TRBD1 for D (6 bases). This CDR3 is 14 amino acids long. In germline, CDR1 is MNHEY, CDR2 SVGAGI. Deletions cut 2 bases from V and 5 bases from J, with 10 bases between. CDR3 sequence: CASSYADSNNEQFF. CDR3 bases: TGTGCCAGCAGTTACGCGGACAGTAACAATGAGCAGTTCTTC.

The rearrangement uses TRBV19 and TRBJ1-3; D gene uncertain. From germline, CDR1 is LNHDA and CDR2 SQIVND (reference sequence). This CDR3 comprises 13 residues. V gave up 7 bases and J gave up 2 bases, with 9 bases separating them. The CDR3 DNA sequence: TGTGCCAGTACCCTCGGGCCTGGAAACACCATATATTTT. This sequence encodes CASTLGPGNTIYF.

CDR3 sequence: CAWGDREETQYF. In nucleotides, the CDR3 is TGTGCCTGGGGTGACAGGGAAGAGACCCAGTACTTC. The chain is built from TRBV30 and TRBJ2-5, with 7 positions matching TRBD1. This CDR3 is built from 12 residues. V lost 5 bases to trimming and J lost 3 bases; unmatched junction nucleotides: 3. The germline V gene has CDR1 GTSNPN and CDR2 SVGIG (reference sequence). The complete variable domain, with remaining parts taken from reference TRBV30 and TRBJ2-5, reads SQTIHQWPATLVQPVGSPLSLECTVEGTSNPNLYWYRQAAGRGLQLLFYSVGIGQISSEVPQNLSASRPQDRQFILSSKKLLLSDSGFYLCAWGDREETQYFGPGTRLLVL.

This chain connects TRBV28 to TRBJ1-3, with D hard to call. Germline V gives CDR1 MDHEN, CDR2 SYDVKM. The CDR3 loop spans 13 amino acids. V gave up 10 bases and J gave up 2 bases, with 12 bases separating them. Written as DNA, the CDR3 is TGTGCCACCTTGGAGGGAGCTGGAAACACCATATATTTT. Amino acid sequence: CATLEGAGNTIYF.

On this clone: Within the sample, other DNA sequences also encode this same CDR3. The V call is TRBV5-1, the J call TRBJ2-7; D may be TRBD1 or TRBD2 (6 bases each). Germline V CDR1 and CDR2: SGHRS, YFSETQ. V dropped 0 bases and J dropped 4 bases, with 11 bases sitting between them. The CDR3 extends over 14 amino acids. This chain's CDR3 is CASSLEGGRYEQYF. CDR3 nucleotides: TGCGCCAGCAGCTTGGAAGGGGGGCGGTACGAGCAGTACTTC. The variable domain in full, with the rest retrieved from reference TRBV5-1 and TRBJ2-7, is KAGVTQTPRYLIKTRGQQVTLSCSPISGHRSVSWYQQTPGQGLQFLFEYFSETQRNKGNFPGRFSGRQFSNSRSEMNVSTLELGDSALYLCASSLEGGRYEQYFGPGTRLTVT.

In DNA form, the CDR3 reads TGCAGCGCAGGGATGGCTTTGACTAATGAAAAACTGTTTTTT. Its protein is CSAGMALTNEKLFF. This chain links TRBV29-1 with TRBJ1-4; TRBD1 might be the D (5 bases). Germline CDR1 SQVTM, CDR2 ANQGSEA. The V end lost 7 bases, the J end lost 2 bases, and 14 bases lay between the germline ends. The CDR3 length is 14 residues.

The chain has TRBV6-1 and TRBJ1-2, with no clear D. V gave up 2 bases and J gave up 2 bases, with 12 bases separating them. The CDR3 has 15 amino acids. Looked up from germline, CDR1 is MNHNS and CDR2 is SASEGT. The DNA for the CDR3 is TGTGCCAGCAGTGAAATAAGGACCCTAAACTATGGCTACACCTTC. Residues: CASSEIRTLNYGYTF.

Points on this clone: Other DNA sequences of this sample code for an identical CDR3. The chain joins TRBV2 to TRBJ2-5; a weak D match, TRBD1 (6 bases). The germline V gene encodes CDR1 SNHLY and CDR2 FYNNEI. The CDR3 is made up of 13 amino acids. V was trimmed by 4 bases and J by 3 bases, leaving 9 bases between them. CDR3 sequence (DNA): TGTGCCAGCAGTGTAGGACAGAAAGAGACCCAGTACTTC. Residues: CASSVGQKETQYF.

The chain couples TRBV5-8 to TRBJ2-7; D is unresolved. The germline CDR1 and CDR2 sequences are SGHTS and YDEGEE. The CDR3 sequence is 15 residues long. Trimming shortened V by 4 bases and J by 1 base, and 15 bases separated the two germline ends. CDR3 region: CASSARGFRSYEQYF. DNA of the CDR3: TGTGCCAGCAGCGCCCGTGGGTTTAGGTCCTACGAGCAGTACTTC.

The chain carries TRBV5-6 and TRBJ2-5; D possibly uses TRBD1 or TRBD2 (5 bases each). Trimming shortened V by 4 bases and J by 3 bases, and 16 bases separated the two germline ends. The CDR3 spans 15 residues. The germline CDR1 and CDR2 sequences are SGHDT and YYEEEE. CDR3 amino acids: CASSPRGPLKETQYF. The CDR3 DNA reads TGTGCCAGCAGCCCTAGGGGACCGCTCAAAGAGACCCAGTACTTC.

The CDR3 loop is CASSISGIRTGELFF. The CDR3 nucleotides are TGTGCCAGTAGTATTTCGGGGATAAGGACCGGGGAGCTGTTTTTT. The chain joins TRBV19 to TRBJ2-2; the D gene is possibly TRBD2 (5 bases). Per the germline V gene, CDR1 is LNHDA and CDR2 is SQIVND (reference sequence). The CDR3 contains 15 residues. V shed 3 bases and J shed 5 bases, with 13 bases lying between them.

The DNA of the CDR3 is TGCGCCAGCAGTGAGACAGGGGGCGTCTATGGCTACACCTTC. Encoded protein: CASSETGGVYGYTF. V usage is TRBV10-2 and J usage is TRBJ1-2; 9 nucleotides line up with TRBD1. Germline CDR1 reads WSHSY; CDR2 reads SAAADI. V was clipped by 2 bases and J by 4 bases; unmatched bases: 2. The CDR3 is 14 amino acids.

The chain joins TRBV5-4 to TRBJ2-5, with 7 positions matching TRBD1. Trimming cost V 3 bases and J 3 bases; bases outside gene matches: 8. Germline V gives CDR1 SGHNT, CDR2 YYREEE (reference sequence). This CDR3 has 15 residues. CDR3 sequence reads: CASSSPGQSKETQYF. CDR3 DNA: TGTGCCAGCAGCTCACCGGGACAGTCAAAAGAGACCCAGTACTTC.

The chain is built from TRBV7-9 and TRBJ2-2; the D gene is possibly TRBD1 (5 bases). Deletions cut 3 bases from V and 2 bases from J, with 7 bases between. The V gene's germline CDR1 is SEHNR and CDR2 FQNEAQ (reference sequence). The CDR3 contains 14 residues. The CDR3 spells CASSLTANTGELFF. The CDR3 DNA is TGTGCCAGCAGCTTGACAGCAAACACCGGGGAGCTGTTTTTT.

This clone was seen once. The chain combines TRBV18 with TRBJ2-2; D remains ambiguous. Trimming cost V 5 bases and J 0 bases, with 10 bases left between them. There are 15 residues in the CDR3. CDR1 is KGHSH and CDR2 is LQKENI in the germline V gene. Here the CDR3 DNA reads TGTGCCAGCTCAACTGACCAAGCGAACACCGGGGAGCTGTTTTTT. Translating gives CASSTDQANTGELFF.

The chain employs TRBV15 and TRBJ1-5; no clear D gene. The germline CDR1 and CDR2 sequences are LNHNV and YYDKDF (reference sequence). The V and J ends lost 0 bases and 4 bases respectively, with 7 bases between them. This CDR3 has 14 residues. CDR3 region: CATSRDFVNQPQHF. CDR3 sequence (DNA): TGTGCCACCAGCAGAGATTTTGTGAATCAGCCCCAGCATTTT.